Listed below are T cell receptor beta chains from one sample, sequenced in a study of blood T cell repertoires in COVID-19. Only in-frame clones appear in the TCRdb table, and some are missing; sequencing was by immunoSEQ multiplex PCR. This table has about 180,000 clones, around 89% appearing once. Sequenced input: peripheral blood. Receptors originate from a woman in her twenties or thirties with acute or convalescent COVID-19. Each CDR3 is given without its conserved first and last residue.

v_gene,j_gene,CDR3aa
TRBV19,TRBJ2-7,ASSLPQGPEQY
TRBV3-1/TRBV3-2,TRBJ1-1,ASSLQGTNTEAF
TRBV7-2,TRBJ2-7,ASSLVGQGPPYEQY
TRBV5-4,TRBJ1-2,ASSPWDRVTYGYT
TRBV6-6,TRBJ1-6,ASSLDETRVNSPLH
TRBV2,TRBJ2-1,ASILANSEQF
TRBV19,TRBJ2-1,ASSMDQGHNEQF
TRBV28,TRBJ1-1,ASSLLNTEAF
TRBV11-2,TRBJ2-1,ASSLDQGLTYNEQF
TRBV28,TRBJ2-7,ASSTAGVYEQY
TRBV7-9,TRBJ2-1,ASSLEPRYEQF
TRBV5-4,TRBJ2-1,ASSQGLSYNEQF
TRBV10-3,TRBJ2-3,AISLQGGTDTQY
TRBV6-6,TRBJ1-2,ASSYTGTVDGYT
TRBV6-1,TRBJ2-7,ATTGQSEQY
TRBV5-1,TRBJ2-7,ASSLVGGGYGTYEQY
TRBV6-5,TRBJ2-1,ASRQLSYNEQF
TRBV19,TRBJ1-1,ASSTRTGGAGTEAF
TRBV6-5,TRBJ1-5,ASSRGQALQPQH
TRBV28,TRBJ1-4,ASREDRLF
TRBV15,TRBJ2-3,ATRETGMNTQY
TRBV11-2,TRBJ2-7,ATGYSYEQY
TRBV5-1,TRBJ2-3,ASNVGLASTDTQY
TRBV30,TRBJ2-4,AWSAGGRNIQY
TRBV6-5,TRBJ1-2,ASGGPVYGYT
TRBV5-6,TRBJ2-6,ASSRDRSGANVLT
TRBV5-6,TRBJ1-1,ASSSGLQAF
TRBV5-1,TRBJ2-2,ASSLAGGTGELF
TRBV3-1/TRBV3-2,TRBJ2-3,ASSQVGLAGGVDTQY
TRBV24-1,TRBJ1-2,ATSYANYGYT
TRBV27,TRBJ2-3,ASRLKLAGRTDTQY
TRBV7-2,TRBJ1-1,ASSVHMNTEAF
TRBV7-9,TRBJ2-1,ASSLATRNEQF
TRBV5-6,TRBJ2-1,ASSPVDSTMEF
TRBV7-2,TRBJ2-3,ASSLTSGRWADTQY
TRBV5-8,TRBJ2-2,ASSLGALAGVPGELF
TRBV19,TRBJ2-7,ASSPWTGPYEQY
TRBV6-2/TRBV6-3,TRBJ1-5,ASSYAGRGYQPQH
TRBV11-2,TRBJ1-1,ASLPGGFGGTEAF
TRBV6-5,TRBJ2-3,AIGTSGRLAQY
TRBV30,TRBJ2-3,AWTSGSTDTQY
TRBV25-1,TRBJ2-3,ASSAGLTTDTQY
TRBV5-1,TRBJ1-5,ASSATPWGENNQPQH
TRBV3-1/TRBV3-2,TRBJ1-1,ASSQGGKPDSLRAF
TRBV19,TRBJ2-2,ASSIDRVTGELF
TRBV9,TRBJ2-7,ASSAGHSFYEQY
TRBV7-2,TRBJ2-1,ASSLAPGGRYNEQF
TRBV11-3,TRBJ1-1,ASSSNRDLNTEAF
TRBV19,TRBJ2-1,ASSIQGKTYNEQF
TRBV28,TRBJ1-2,ASSSTGANYGYT
TRBV29-1,TRBJ2-6,SVEAGTGANVLT
TRBV30,TRBJ2-5,ACAGGGQAETQY
TRBV18,TRBJ2-7,ASSPAGQRYEQY
TRBV5-1,TRBJ1-1,ASSLTGGTEAF
TRBV2,TRBJ2-7,ASSPRLAGGYEQY
TRBV29-1,TRBJ2-1,SVEVGALGNEQF
TRBV5-1,TRBJ2-1,ASSLPEQPGLSSYNEQF
TRBV28,TRBJ2-3,ASSFGLARTDTQY
TRBV7-2,TRBJ2-1,ASRVPGLESNEQF